Presented here are 11 T cell receptor beta chains from one specimen sequenced in a study of HIV-infected patients and healthy controls. All unsorted peripheral T cells were captured because whole blood was used without fractionation. Reverse transcription used approximately 500 ng RNA and constant-region primers for alpha and beta. Alpha and beta chain libraries were made separately by chain-specific third strand synthesis with multiplexing indices. TCRdb independently ran MiXCR on the 5' RACE reads; one entry per CDR3 protein. The repertoire consists of some 420 distinct CDR3 sequences, with roughly 78% occurring once and the leading ten covering around two thirds. Sequences were derived from blood, sampled before antiretroviral therapy. Receptor source: an adult with HIV infection.

Concerning this clonotype itself: As an off-target read in a library built for alpha chains, this beta chain has a frequency of little significance. V usage is TRBV7-9 and J usage is TRBJ2-1; a weak D match, TRBD2 (5 bases). The ends were cut back, 5 bases at V and 5 bases at J, with 10 bases in the middle. This CDR3 region has 13 residues. Germline CDR1 reads SEHNR; CDR2 reads FQNEAQ (reference sequence). The CDR3 DNA reads as TGTGCCAGCAGCCCTGGACTTAACAATGAGCAGTTCTTC. It specifies CASSPGLNNEQFF. Drawing the rest from reference TRBV7-9 and TRBJ2-1, the complete variable domain is DTGVSQNPRHKITKRGQNVTFRCDPISEHNRLYWYRQTLGQGPEFLTYFQNEAQLEKSRLLSDRFSAERPKGSFSTLEIQRTEQGDSAMYLCASSPGLNNEQFFGPGTRLTVL.

Regarding this clonotype: Found in a library prepared for alpha chains, this beta chain is an off-target read, and its abundance has little meaning. CDR3 sequence (DNA): TGTGCCAGCAGTTTAGCAGGGGGCGGGTACGAGCAGTACTTC. Amino acid sequence: CASSLAGGGYEQYF. The chain recombines TRBV28 with TRBJ2-7, with 8 nucleotides matching TRBD1. The CDR3 length is 14 residues. Unmatched junction bases numbered 4, after V lost 2 bases and J lost 4 bases. Germline lookup yields CDR1 MDHEN and CDR2 SYDVKM.

About this clonotype itself: Since the library was made to target alpha chains, this beta chain is a stray read and its abundance is not meaningful. The V call is TRBV7-9, the J call TRBJ2-7, with TRBD2 matching 7 bases. Germline loops: CDR1 SEHNR, CDR2 FQNEAQ (reference sequence). The length of the CDR3 is 14 residues. Trimming removed 10 bases from V and 5 bases from J; junction bases left unmatched: 14. CDR3 DNA: TGTGCCACCACGGGACCTAGCGGCGGGGACGAGCAGTACTTC. It encodes CATTGPSGGDEQYF.

Worth noting for this clonotype: With the library built for alpha chains, this beta chain is off target and its frequency is not meaningful. The V gene is TRBV7-8, the J gene TRBJ1-5; no firm D call. The V and J ends lost 5 bases and 4 bases respectively, with 18 bases between them. The CDR3 has 16 amino acids. From germline, CDR1 is SGHVS and CDR2 FQNEAQ. The CDR3 here is CASSPESGFPNQPQHF. CDR3 DNA sequence: TGTGCCAGCAGCCCAGAGAGTGGTTTTCCTAATCAGCCCCAGCATTTT.

A word on this clonotype: Being off target in a library aimed at alpha chains, this beta chain has a size of little meaning. The rearrangement links TRBV25-1 to TRBJ2-3; TRBD2 aligns across 9 bases. Trimming removed 8 bases from V and 0 bases from J; junction bases left unmatched: 3. The germline gives CDR1 MGHDK, CDR2 SYGVNS. The CDR3 totals 14 residues. CDR3 nucleotide sequence: TGTGCCAGCGCTACTAGCGGGAGCACAGATACGCAGTATTTT. Residues: CASATSGSTDTQYF.

Concerning this clonotype itself: Since the library was made to target alpha chains, this beta chain is a stray read and its abundance is not meaningful. This rearrangement joins TRBV7-9 to TRBJ2-7, with D perhaps TRBD2 (5 bases). Trimming left V 3 bases short and J 3 bases short, with 9 bases between. This CDR3 has 13 residues. Germline assignment: CDR1 SEHNR and CDR2 FQNEAQ (reference sequence). The CDR3 nucleotides are TGTGCCAGCAGCTTCGACTACCGCTACGAGCAGTACTTC. It encodes CASSFDYRYEQYF. The full variable domain, with the rest looked up from reference TRBV7-9 and TRBJ2-7, is DTGVSQNPRHKITKRGQNVTFRCDPISEHNRLYWYRQTLGQGPEFLTYFQNEAQLEKSRLLSDRFSAERPKGSFSTLEIQRTEQGDSAMYLCASSFDYRYEQYFGPGTRLTVT.

In regard to this clonotype: This beta chain slipped into a library made for alpha chains as a stray read, so its size is not meaningful. The rearrangement uses TRBV6-6 and TRBJ1-3; possible D gene TRBD1, 6 bases. The ends were cut back, 8 bases at V and 6 bases at J, with 17 bases in the middle. The CDR3 length is 14 residues. CDR1 and CDR2 from the germline V gene are MNHNY and SVGAGI (reference sequence). In DNA form, the CDR3 reads TGTGCCAGCGGTACCGGGACACTTGAAAACACCATATATTTT. Protein sequence: CASGTGTLENTIYF.

This clonotype was seen only a few times. A library prepared for alpha chains yielded this beta chain as an off-target read; its size is of little meaning. This chain joins TRBV19 and TRBJ1-5; weak D call: TRBD1 (5 bases). Germline CDR1 and CDR2: LNHDA and SQIVND (reference sequence). This CDR3 has 14 residues. Trimming removed 7 bases from V and 7 bases from J, with 17 bases in between. Here the CDR3 reads CASTRGPGGQPQHF. CDR3 DNA: TGTGCCAGTACTAGGGGCCCGGGCGGGCAGCCCCAGCATTTT.

As to this clonotype: This beta chain is a stray sequence in a library constructed for alpha chains; its clone size is not meaningful. V and J are TRBV7-2 and TRBJ1-2; possibly TRBD1 for D (6 bases). CDR1 and CDR2 from the germline V gene are SGHTA and FQGNSA. This CDR3 is 14 amino acids long. The V end lost 2 bases, the J end lost 6 bases, and 13 bases lay between the germline ends. Written as DNA, the CDR3 is TGTGCCAGCAGCTTAAATGACAGGTCCGATGGCTACACCTTC. It encodes CASSLNDRSDGYTF.

For this clonotype: This beta chain is a stray read from a library made for alpha chains; its abundance is not meaningful. The chain links TRBV12-3 or TRBV12-4 to TRBJ1-6; no clear D gene. The CDR3 totals 14 residues. Trimming cost V 1 base and J 9 bases, with 10 bases left between them. The CDR3, as DNA: TGTGCCAGCAGTTTAGACCCGGGGTCTTCACCCCTCCACTTT. It codes for CASSLDPGSSPLHF.

Details on this clonotype: In a library made to pick up alpha chains, this beta chain is a stray read with a size that means little. The chain joins TRBV29-1 to TRBJ2-1; no definite D call. Trimming stripped 0 bases from V and 8 bases from J, with 14 bases between. This CDR3 has 14 residues. The germline gives CDR1 SQVTM, CDR2 ANQGSEA. The CDR3 spells CSVEDFNSPDEQFF. The CDR3 region has the DNA TGCAGCGTTGAAGATTTTAACAGTCCGGATGAGCAGTTCTTC.